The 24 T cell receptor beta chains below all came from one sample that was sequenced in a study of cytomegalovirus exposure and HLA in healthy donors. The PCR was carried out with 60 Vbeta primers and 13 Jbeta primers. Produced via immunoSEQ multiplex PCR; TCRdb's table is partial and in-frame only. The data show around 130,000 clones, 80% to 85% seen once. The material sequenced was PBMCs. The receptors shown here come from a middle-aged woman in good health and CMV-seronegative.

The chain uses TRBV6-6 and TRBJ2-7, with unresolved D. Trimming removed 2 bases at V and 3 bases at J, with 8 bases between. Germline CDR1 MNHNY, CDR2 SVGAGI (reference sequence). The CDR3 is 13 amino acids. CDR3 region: CASSYGQIYEQYF. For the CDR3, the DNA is TGTGCCAGCAGTTACGGTCAGATCTACGAGCAGTACTTC.

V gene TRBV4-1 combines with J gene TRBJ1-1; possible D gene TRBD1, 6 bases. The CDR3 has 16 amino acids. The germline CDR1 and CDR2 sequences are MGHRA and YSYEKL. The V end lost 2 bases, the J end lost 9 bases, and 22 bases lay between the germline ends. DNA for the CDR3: TGCGCCAGCAGCCAAAGTATACAGGGCACTCTAGGCAAAGCTTTCTTT. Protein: CASSQSIQGTLGKAFF.

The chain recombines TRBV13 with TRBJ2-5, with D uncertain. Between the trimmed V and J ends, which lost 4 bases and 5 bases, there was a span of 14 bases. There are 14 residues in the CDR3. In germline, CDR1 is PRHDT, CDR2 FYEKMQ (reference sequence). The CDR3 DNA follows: TGTGCCAGCAGCTCCCCTTTGGGCCGGGAGACCCAGTACTTC. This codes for CASSSPLGRETQYF.

CDR3 in amino acids: CASSDCPDREWKVSGNTIYF. In DNA form, the CDR3 reads TGTGCCAGCAGCGATTGCCCTGACAGGGAGTGGAAGGTCTCTGGAAACACCATATATTTT. The V gene is TRBV7-3, the J gene TRBJ1-3; TRBD1 agrees at 7 bases. V was clipped by 5 bases and J by 0 bases; unmatched bases: 19. CDR3 length: 20 residues. From germline, CDR1 is SGHTA and CDR2 FQGTGA.

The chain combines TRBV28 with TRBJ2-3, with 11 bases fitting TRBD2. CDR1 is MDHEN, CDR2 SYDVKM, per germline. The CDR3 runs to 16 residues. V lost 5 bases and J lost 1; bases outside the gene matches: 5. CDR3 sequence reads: CASSPRLAGRTDTQYF. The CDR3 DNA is TGTGCCAGCAGTCCCCGACTAGCGGGGCGCACAGATACGCAGTATTTT.

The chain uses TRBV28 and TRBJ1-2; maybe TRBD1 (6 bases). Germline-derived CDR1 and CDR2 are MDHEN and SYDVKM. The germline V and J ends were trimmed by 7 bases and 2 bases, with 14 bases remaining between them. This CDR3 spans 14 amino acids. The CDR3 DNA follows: TGTGCCAGCACCGCCAAACAGGGCAACTATGGCTACACCTTC. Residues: CASTAKQGNYGYTF.

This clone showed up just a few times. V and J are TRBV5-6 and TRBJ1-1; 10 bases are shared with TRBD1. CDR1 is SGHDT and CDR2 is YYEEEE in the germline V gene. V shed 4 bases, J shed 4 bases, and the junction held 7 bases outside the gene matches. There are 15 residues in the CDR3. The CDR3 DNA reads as TGTGCCAGCAGCCAAATGACAGGGGGCTCCACTGAAGCTTTCTTT. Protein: CASSQMTGGSTEAFF.

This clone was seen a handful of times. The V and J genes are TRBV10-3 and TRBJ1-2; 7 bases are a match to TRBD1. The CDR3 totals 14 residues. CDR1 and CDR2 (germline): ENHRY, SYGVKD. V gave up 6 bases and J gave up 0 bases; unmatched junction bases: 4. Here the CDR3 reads CAIREQGSNYGYTF. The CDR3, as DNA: TGTGCCATCAGGGAACAGGGGTCTAACTATGGCTACACCTTC.

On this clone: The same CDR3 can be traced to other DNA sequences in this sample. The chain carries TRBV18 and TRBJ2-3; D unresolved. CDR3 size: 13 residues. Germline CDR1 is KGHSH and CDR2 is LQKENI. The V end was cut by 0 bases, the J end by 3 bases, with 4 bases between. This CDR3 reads CASSPPSTDTQYF. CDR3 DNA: TGTGCCAGCTCACCACCGAGTACAGATACGCAGTATTTT.

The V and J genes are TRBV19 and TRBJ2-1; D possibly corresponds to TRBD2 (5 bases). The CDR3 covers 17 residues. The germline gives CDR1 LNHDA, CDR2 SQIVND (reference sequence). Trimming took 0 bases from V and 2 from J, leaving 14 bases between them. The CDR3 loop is CASSIESGGRTYNEQFF. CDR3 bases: TGTGCCAGTAGTATAGAGTCGGGTGGGAGAACCTACAATGAGCAGTTCTTC. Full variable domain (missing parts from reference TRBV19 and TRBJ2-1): DGGITQSPKYLFRKEGQNVTLSCEQNLNHDAMYWYRQDPGQGLRLIYYSQIVNDFQKGDIAEGYSVSREKKESFPLTVTSAQKNPTAFYLCASSIESGGRTYNEQFFGPGTRLTVL.

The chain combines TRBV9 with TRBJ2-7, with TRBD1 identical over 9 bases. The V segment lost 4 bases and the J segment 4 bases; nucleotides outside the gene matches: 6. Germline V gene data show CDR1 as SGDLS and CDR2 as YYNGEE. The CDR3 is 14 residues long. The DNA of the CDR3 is TGTGCCAGCAGCTCAACGACAGGGGGGTACGAGCAGTACTTC. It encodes CASSSTTGGYEQYF.

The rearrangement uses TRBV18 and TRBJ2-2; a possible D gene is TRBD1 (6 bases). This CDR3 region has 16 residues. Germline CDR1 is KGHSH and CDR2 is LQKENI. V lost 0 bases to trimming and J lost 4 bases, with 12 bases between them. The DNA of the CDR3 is TGTGCCAGCTCACCACCGAGCAGGGGAAGCACCGGGGAGCTGTTTTTT. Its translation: CASSPPSRGSTGELFF. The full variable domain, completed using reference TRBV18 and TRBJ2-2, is NAGVMQNPRHLVRRRGQEARLRCSPMKGHSHVYWYRQLPEEGLKFMVYLQKENIIDESGMPKERFSAEFPKEGPSILRIQQVVRGDSAAYFCASSPPSRGSTGELFFGEGSRLTVL.

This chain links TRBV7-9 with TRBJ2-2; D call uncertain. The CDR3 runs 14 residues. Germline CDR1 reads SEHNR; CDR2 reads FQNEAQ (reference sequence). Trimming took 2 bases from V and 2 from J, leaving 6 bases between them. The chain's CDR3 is CASSLPVNTGELFF. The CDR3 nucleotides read TGTGCCAGCAGCTTACCAGTAAACACCGGGGAGCTGTTTTTT.

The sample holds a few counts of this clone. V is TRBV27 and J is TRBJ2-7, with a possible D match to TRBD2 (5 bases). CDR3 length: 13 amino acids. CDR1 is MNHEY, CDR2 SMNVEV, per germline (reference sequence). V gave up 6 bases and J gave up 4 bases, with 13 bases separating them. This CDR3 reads CASSTVTGYEQYF. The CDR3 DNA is TGTGCCAGCAGCACTGTAACGGGGTACGAGCAGTACTTC.

The CDR3: CASSLQLNTEAFF. CDR3 coding DNA: TGTGCCAGCAGCTTACAGTTGAACACTGAAGCTTTCTTT. V and J are TRBV7-2 and TRBJ1-1; D is undetermined. The germline gives CDR1 SGHTA, CDR2 FQGNSA. The V gene lost 2 bases and the J gene lost 0 bases, with 4 bases spanning the gap. This CDR3 has 13 residues.

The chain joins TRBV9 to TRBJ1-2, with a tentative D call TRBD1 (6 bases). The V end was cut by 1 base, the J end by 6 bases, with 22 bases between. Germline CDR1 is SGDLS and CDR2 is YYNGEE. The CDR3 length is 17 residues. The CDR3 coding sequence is TGTGCCAGCAGCGTATTCTCTCGGCAGGGGAATACGAATGGCTACACCTTC. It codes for CASSVFSRQGNTNGYTF.

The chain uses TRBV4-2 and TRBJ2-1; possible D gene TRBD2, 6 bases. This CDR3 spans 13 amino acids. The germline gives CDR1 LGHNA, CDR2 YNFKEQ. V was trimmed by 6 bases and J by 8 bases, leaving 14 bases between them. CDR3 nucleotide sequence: TGTGCCAGCAGTCTAGCGCCCCTCGATGAGCAGTTCTTC. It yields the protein CASSLAPLDEQFF.

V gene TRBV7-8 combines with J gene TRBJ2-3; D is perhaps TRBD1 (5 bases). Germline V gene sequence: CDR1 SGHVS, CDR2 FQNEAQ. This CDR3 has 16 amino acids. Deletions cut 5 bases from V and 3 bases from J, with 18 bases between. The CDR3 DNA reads TGTGCCAGCAGCGCACTCGTTGGGGCTCGGACAGATACGCAGTATTTT. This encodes CASSALVGARTDTQYF.

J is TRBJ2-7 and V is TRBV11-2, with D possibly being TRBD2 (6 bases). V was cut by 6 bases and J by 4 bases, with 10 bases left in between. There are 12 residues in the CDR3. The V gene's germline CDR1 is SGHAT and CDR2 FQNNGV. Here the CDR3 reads CASSEGGYEQYF. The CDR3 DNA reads TGTGCCAGCAGTGAGGGAGGTTACGAGCAGTACTTC.

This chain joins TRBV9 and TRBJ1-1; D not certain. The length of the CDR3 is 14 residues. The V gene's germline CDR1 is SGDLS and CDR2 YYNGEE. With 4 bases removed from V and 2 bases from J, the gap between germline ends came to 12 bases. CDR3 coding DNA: TGTGCCAGCAGCCCAACGACACTTAACACTGAAGCTTTCTTT. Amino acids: CASSPTTLNTEAFF.

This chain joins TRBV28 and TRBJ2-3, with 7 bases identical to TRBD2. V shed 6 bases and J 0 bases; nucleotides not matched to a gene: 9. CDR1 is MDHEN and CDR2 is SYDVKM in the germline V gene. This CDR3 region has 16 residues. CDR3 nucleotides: TGTGCCAGCAGCCCCGAACTAGCGCAGAGCACAGATACGCAGTATTTT. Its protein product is CASSPELAQSTDTQYF. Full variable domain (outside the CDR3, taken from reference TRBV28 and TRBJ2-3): DVKVTQSSRYLVKRTGEKVFLECVQDMDHENMFWYRQDPGLGLRLIYFSYDVKMKEKGDIPEGYSVSREKKERFSLILESASTNQTSMYLCASSPELAQSTDTQYFGPGTRLTVL.

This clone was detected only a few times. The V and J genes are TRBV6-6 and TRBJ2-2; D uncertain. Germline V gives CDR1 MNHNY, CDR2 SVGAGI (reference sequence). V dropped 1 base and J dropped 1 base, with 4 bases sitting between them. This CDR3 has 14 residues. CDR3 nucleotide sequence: TGTGCCAGCAGTTACTTAGTGAACACCGGGGAGCTGTTTTTT. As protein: CASSYLVNTGELFF.

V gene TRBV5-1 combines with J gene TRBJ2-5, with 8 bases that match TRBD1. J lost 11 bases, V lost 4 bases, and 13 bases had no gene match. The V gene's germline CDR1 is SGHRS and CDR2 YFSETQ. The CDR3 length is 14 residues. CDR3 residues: CASSPSTGDEEQYF. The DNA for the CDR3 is TGCGCCAGCAGCCCATCGACAGGGGATGAGGAGCAGTACTTC.

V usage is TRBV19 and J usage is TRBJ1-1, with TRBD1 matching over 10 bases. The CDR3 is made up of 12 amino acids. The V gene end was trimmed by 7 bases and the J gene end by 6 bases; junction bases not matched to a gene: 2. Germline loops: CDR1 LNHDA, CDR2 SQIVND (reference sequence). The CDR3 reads CASTDRGPEAFF. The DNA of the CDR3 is TGTGCCAGTACCGACAGGGGGCCTGAAGCTTTCTTT. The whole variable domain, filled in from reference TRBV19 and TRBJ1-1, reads DGGITQSPKYLFRKEGQNVTLSCEQNLNHDAMYWYRQDPGQGLRLIYYSQIVNDFQKGDIAEGYSVSREKKESFPLTVTSAQKNPTAFYLCASTDRGPEAFFGQGTRLTVV.